These T cell receptor beta chains were read from a single sample in a study of vaccination and CD4 T cells after COVID-19. TCRdb processed the PCR reads anew with MiXCR; each CDR3 protein has one entry. This table has 8,000 to 10,000 distinct CDR3 sequences, approximately 34% appearing once. Antigens of these TCRs are unknown. The sample taken for sequencing was CD4+ T cells from blood, cultured in vitro. The receptors derive from a human donor in good health. The CDR3 runs from the conserved cysteine through the conserved F or W. Fields, in order: J gene, clone size, D gene, V gene, CDR3 DNA, CDR3 protein. A D gene is named only where the DNA matches it firmly. Rows give clone size only sometimes, using once, few, many, or a class for an expanded clone.

TRBJ1-2	.	.	TRBV7-2	TGTGCCAGCACCCTCGGGGGTGCCTATGGCTACACCTTC	CASTLGGAYGYTF
TRBJ1-2	few	.	TRBV11-2	TGTGCCAGCAGCTTAACGGGTATTAACTATGGCTACACCTTC	CASSLTGINYGYTF
TRBJ2-3	.	TRBD2	TRBV7-2	TGTGCCAGCAGCTTAAGTCCCCTAGCGGGGGGGCTGGTGCAGTATTTT	CASSLSPLAGGLVQYF
TRBJ1-1	.	.	TRBV14	TGTGCCAGCAGCAAAGTGGGGGGCACTGAAGCTTTCTTT	CASSKVGGTEAFF
TRBJ2-1	once	TRBD1	TRBV7-2	TGTGCCAGCAGCTTAACAGGGGGGACCTCCGGTGAGCAGTTCTTC	CASSLTGGTSGEQFF
TRBJ1-5	few	.	TRBV30	TGTGCCTGGAGTGGGAGCAGGGGCCAGCCCCAGCATTTT	CAWSGSRGQPQHF
TRBJ1-2	few	.	TRBV30	TGTGCCTGGACCCGCTTAGGGGCTGAGGGCTACACCTTC	CAWTRLGAEGYTF
TRBJ2-5	.	.	TRBV5-1	TGCGCCAGCAGCTTGGAATGGGAGACCCAGTACTTC	CASSLEWETQYF
TRBJ1-1	.	.	TRBV29-1	TGCAGCGTCGAGAGACTTACAGGATACACTGAAGCTTTCTTT	CSVERLTGYTEAFF
TRBJ1-5	.	.	TRBV11-2	TGTGCCAGCAGCTTAGCAGGGGATTCGTATCAGCCCCAGCATTTT	CASSLAGDSYQPQHF
TRBJ1-2	few	.	TRBV6-1	TGTGCCAGCAGTGAAGCATCCGGGGCTGGCTACACCTTC	CASSEASGAGYTF
TRBJ2-1	.	TRBD1	TRBV19	TGTGCCAGTAGTATCCAGGGGGCTTTTGAGCAGTTCTTC	CASSIQGAFEQFF
TRBJ1-2	few	.	TRBV18	TGTGCCAGCTCACCACTCGTGGGGGAACCAGATGGCTACACCTTC	CASSPLVGEPDGYTF
TRBJ1-5	few	.	TRBV7-2	TGTGCCAGCTCTCCGGTTGGGGTTAGCAATCAGCCCCAGCATTTT	CASSPVGVSNQPQHF
TRBJ1-5	few	.	TRBV19	TGTGCCAGTAATCCGACCAGGAGCAATCAGCCCCAGCATTTT	CASNPTRSNQPQHF
TRBJ2-3	.	.	TRBV19	TGTGCCAGTAGTATAGACCAGGGGAGCACAGATACGCAGTATTTT	CASSIDQGSTDTQYF
TRBJ2-5	few	TRBD1	TRBV7-3	TGTGCCAGCAGCTTTGGACAGGAAGAGACCCAGTACTTC	CASSFGQEETQYF
TRBJ1-5	.	.	TRBV5-1	TGCGCCAGCAGCGTAGGACAGCCAAATCAGCCCCAGCATTTT	CASSVGQPNQPQHF
TRBJ2-5	.	TRBD1	TRBV30	TGTGCCTGGGGACCGGGGTCGACAGGGAGAGGAGAGACCCAGTACTTC	CAWGPGSTGRGETQYF
TRBJ1-6	medium-sized	.	TRBV6-1	TGTGCCAGCAGTGAGGGACCTGATAATTCACCCCTCCACTTT	CASSEGPDNSPLHF
TRBJ2-7	.	.	TRBV7-3	TGTGCCAGCAGCTTAACAGGGGAGAACGAGCAGTACTTC	CASSLTGENEQYF
TRBJ1-5	.	TRBD1	TRBV6-1	TGTGCCAGCAGCCAAGAGACAGGGATACAGCCCCAGCATTTT	CASSQETGIQPQHF
TRBJ1-5	medium-sized	.	TRBV6-1	TGTGCCAGCAAAAGGAGTTATAGCAATCAGCCCCAGCATTTT	CASKRSYSNQPQHF
TRBJ1-5	.	.	TRBV30	TGTGCCTGGAGTGTGTGGGGAAGCGGCAATCAGCCCCAGCATTTT	CAWSVWGSGNQPQHF
TRBJ1-5	medium-sized	.	TRBV6-5	TGTGCCAGCAGTTTAGGGGAGGAACAGCCCCAGCATTTT	CASSLGEEQPQHF
TRBJ2-5	once	.	TRBV7-2	TGTGCCAGCAGCTTAGGACACCAAGAGACCCAGTACTTC	CASSLGHQETQYF
TRBJ2-7	.	TRBD1	TRBV5-8	TGTGCCAGCAGCTTGGCCACAGGACAGGGGACGCGCGAGCAGTACTTC	CASSLATGQGTREQYF
TRBJ1-2	few	.	TRBV11-2	TGTGCCAGCAGTTGGAGATATGGCTACACCTTC	CASSWRYGYTF
TRBJ2-5	.	TRBD2	TRBV28	TGTGCCAGCAGCGGGGCCACAGCGGGGGATGAGACCCAGTACTTC	CASSGATAGDETQYF
TRBJ2-3	.	.	TRBV6-1	TGTGCCAGCAGTGGCGGCAGGGAGGCGACAGATACGCAGTATTTT	CASSGGREATDTQYF
TRBJ2-5	few	TRBD2	TRBV20-1	TGCAGTGCTAGGACGAGCGGGGGAACAGAGACCCAGTACTTC	CSARTSGGTETQYF
TRBJ2-5	.	TRBD2	TRBV11-2	TGTGCCAGCAGCTTAGGAGGAGCGGGGGGGGTAAAGACCCAGTACTTC	CASSLGGAGGVKTQYF
TRBJ1-2	.	.	TRBV5-4	TGTGCCAGCAGATTACATGGAGGCAGGGGCACCTATGGCTACACCTTC	CASRLHGGRGTYGYTF
TRBJ1-6	.	.	TRBV3-1	TGTGCCAGCAGCCTTGGTGGGGAGGATTCACCCCTCCACTTT	CASSLGGEDSPLHF
TRBJ2-7	few	.	TRBV2	TGTGCCAGCAGAGACAGTCTTGGCGAGCAGTACTTC	CASRDSLGEQYF
TRBJ1-4	.	.	TRBV6-1	TGTGCCAGCAGTGAAGCGGCAATGGAGAAACTGTTTTTT	CASSEAAMEKLFF
TRBJ2-2	.	.	TRBV9	TGTGCCAGCAGCCCCGGTCAGTACACCGGGGAGCTGTTTTTT	CASSPGQYTGELFF
TRBJ1-1	.	.	TRBV5-1	TGCGCCAGCAGCCCGATCCGACCAGGGAACACTGAAGCTTTCTTT	CASSPIRPGNTEAFF
TRBJ1-2	.	.	TRBV2	TGTGCCAGCAGTGAAGCAGGGACGTCAGGCATAATTTCAGGTGGCTACACCTTC	CASSEAGTSGIISGGYTF
TRBJ1-1	few	.	TRBV10-2	TGCGCCAGCAGTAAGCTGGGAAGGAACACTGAAGCTTTCTTT	CASSKLGRNTEAFF
TRBJ1-5	.	.	TRBV30	TGTGCCTGGAGTGGAGGGGGAGGGCAGCCCCAGCATTTT	CAWSGGGGQPQHF
TRBJ2-7	.	.	TRBV30	TGTGCCTGGAATCGGGTACAGTCCCAGCGGCACGAGCAGTACTTC	CAWNRVQSQRHEQYF
TRBJ1-1	.	.	TRBV21-1	TGTGCCAGCAGCAACCGACAGGGGGGGGTGGACACTGAAGCTTTCTTT	CASSNRQGGVDTEAFF
TRBJ2-7	once	.	TRBV2	TGTGCCAGCAGACGATCCGGGACAAGGGGTTTCTACGAGCAGTACTTC	CASRRSGTRGFYEQYF
TRBJ2-7	.	.	TRBV10-2	TGCGCCAGCAGCGCCATCTCCTACGAGCAGTACTTC	CASSAISYEQYF
TRBJ1-1	few	.	TRBV20-1	TGCAGTGCCAGCCGATTCCAGGGAGTGAACACTGAAGCTTTCTTT	CSASRFQGVNTEAFF
TRBJ1-2	.	.	TRBV18	TGTGCCAGCTCACCACCAAGTCCGAACTATGGCTACACCTTC	CASSPPSPNYGYTF
TRBJ1-1	few	.	TRBV12-3/TRBV12-4	TGTGCCAGCCTACGAGGGGGGCAAAGGAACACTGAAGCTTTCTTT	CASLRGGQRNTEAFF
TRBJ2-5	.	.	TRBV12-3/TRBV12-4	TGTGCCAGCAGTTTTGGGGGGCCAGAGACCCAGTACTTC	CASSFGGPETQYF
TRBJ1-5	.	.	TRBV30	TGTGCCTGGACTTCTGGTGGCAATCAGCCCCAGCATTTT	CAWTSGGNQPQHF
TRBJ1-2	.	.	TRBV28	TGTGCCAGCAGTCTAATCTCAGGCGATCGTGGCTACACCTTC	CASSLISGDRGYTF
TRBJ1-2	.	.	TRBV18	TGTGCCAGCTTCCTTGGGCCCGACTATGGCTACACCTTC	CASFLGPDYGYTF